This T cell receptor beta chain was sequenced during a study of beta chain features in type 1 diabetes. Sequenced material consisted of expressed TCRB transcripts (all of the isolated RNA was reverse transcribed). Generated by immunoSEQ multiplex PCR, the TCRdb table keeps only in-frame clones and is missing some. This table holds some 220,000 clones, roughly 10% found once. Study results and limitations: Junctions at VDJ sites from type 1 diabetes patients had fewer insertions and more deletions.

Per germline, CDR1 GTSNPN and CDR2 SVGIG (reference sequence). V was clipped by 1 base and J by 0 bases, with 14 bases between them. The CDR3 is 16 residues long. As for this clone: The antigen remains undetermined.

The rearrangement uses TRBV30 and TRBJ2-3; D gene uncertain. Material for sequencing was central memory CD4+ T cells from blood. The receptor was derived from a man between 18 and 35 years old in good health. The CDR3: CAWSAGGRSSTDTQYF. The CDR3 coding sequence is TGTGCCTGGAGTGCCGGTGGAAGATCTAGCACAGATACGCAGTATTTT. Variable domain in full (rest from reference TRBV30 and TRBJ2-3): SQTIHQWPATLVQPVGSPLSLECTVEGTSNPNLYWYRQAAGRGLQLLFYSVGIGQISSEVPQNLSASRPQDRQFILSSKKLLLSDSGFYLCAWSAGGRSSTDTQYFGPGTRLTVL.